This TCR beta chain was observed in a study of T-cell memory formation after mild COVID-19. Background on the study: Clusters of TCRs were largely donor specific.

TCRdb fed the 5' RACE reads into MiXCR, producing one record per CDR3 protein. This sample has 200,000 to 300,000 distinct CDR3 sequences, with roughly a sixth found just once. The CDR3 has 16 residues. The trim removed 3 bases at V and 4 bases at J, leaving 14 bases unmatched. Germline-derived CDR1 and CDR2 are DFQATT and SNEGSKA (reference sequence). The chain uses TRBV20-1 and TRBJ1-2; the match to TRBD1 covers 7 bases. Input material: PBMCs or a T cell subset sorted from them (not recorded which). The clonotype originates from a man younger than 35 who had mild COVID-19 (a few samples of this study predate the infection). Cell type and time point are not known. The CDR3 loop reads CSASAGTAIDLYGYTF. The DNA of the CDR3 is TGCAGTGCTAGCGCCGGGACAGCTATCGATCTCTATGGCTACACCTTC.